The 8 T cell receptor beta chains in this list originate from one sample, sequenced in a study of T-cell reconstitution after alpha-beta-depleted transplantation in children. Preparation of the TCRbeta library involved a method that used unique molecular identifiers. TCRdb itself ran the PCR reads through MiXCR, one entry per CDR3 protein. The sample has about 980,000 distinct CDR3 sequences, 25% to 35% seen once. The material sequenced was PBMCs, mostly from graft donor cells, taken 360 days after TCRalphabeta/CD19-depleted stem cell transplant. The receptors come from a boy in the first two years of life who had a stem cell transplant for SCID, so the T cells may come from the graft donor.

There are a few counts of this clonotype. This chain joins TRBV9 and TRBJ2-3, with a tentative D call TRBD2 (6 bases). V was cut by 3 bases and J by 2 bases, with 16 bases left in between. CDR1 and CDR2 (germline): SGDLS, YYNGEE. The CDR3 has 16 residues. The CDR3 sequence: CASSGRAERPTDTQYF. Written as DNA, the CDR3 is TGTGCCAGCAGCGGGAGGGCCGAACGTCCCACAGATACGCAGTATTTT. Complete variable domain (other parts from reference TRBV9 and TRBJ2-3): DSGVTQTPKHLITATGQRVTLRCSPRSGDLSVYWYQQSLDQGLQFLIQYYNGEERAKGNILERFSAQQFPDLHSELNLSSLELGDSALYFCASSGRAERPTDTQYFGPGTRLTVL.

This clonotype has only a few counts. The V and J genes are TRBV20-1 and TRBJ2-5, with TRBD2 identical over 12 bases. CDR3 length: 16 amino acids. The V gene end was trimmed by 6 bases and the J gene end by 3 bases; junction bases not matched to a gene: 11. Germline V lookup: CDR1 DFQATT, CDR2 SNEGSKA (reference sequence). CDR3 loop: CSALTSGGGFEETQYF. CDR3 nucleotide sequence: TGCAGTGCCTTGACTAGCGGGGGAGGGTTCGAAGAGACCCAGTACTTC.

This clonotype has only a few counts. V and J are TRBV5-1 and TRBJ2-7; maybe TRBD1 (5 bases). The CDR3 has 16 residues. V lost 6 bases, J lost 3 bases, and 22 bases lay in between. Germline values: CDR1 SGHRS, CDR2 YFSETQ. The CDR3 DNA sequence: TGCGCCAGCACCCCACTTTCAGGGCCCCCCTTCTACGAGCAGTACTTC. It translates to CASTPLSGPPFYEQYF.

The rearrangement uses TRBV7-3 and TRBJ2-1; TRBD2 is a possible D gene (7 bases). The V and J ends lost 5 bases and 8 bases respectively, with 19 bases between them. Germline lookup yields CDR1 SGHTA and CDR2 FQGTGA. This CDR3 is 15 amino acids long. CDR3 protein: CASSLRGGGLDEQFF. The DNA of the CDR3 is TGTGCCAGCAGCCTACGAGGGGGGGGGCTGGATGAGCAGTTCTTC. Using reference TRBV7-3 and TRBJ2-1 for the parts outside the CDR3, the full variable domain is GAGVSQTPSNKVTEKGKYVELRCDPISGHTALYWYRQSLGQGPEFLIYFQGTGAADDSGLPNDRFFAVRPEGSVSTLKIQRTERGDSAVYLCASSLRGGGLDEQFFGPGTRLTVL.

The chain employs TRBV7-2 and TRBJ1-2; 7 nucleotides align to TRBD1. The V and J ends lost 6 bases and 0 bases, in that order; junction bases with no gene match: 4. CDR3 length equals 14 residues. Germline CDR1 SGHTA, CDR2 FQGNSA. The CDR3 DNA reads as TGTGCCAGCAGGCCGACAGGGACTAACTATGGCTACACCTTC. Encoded protein: CASRPTGTNYGYTF.

A few counts support this clonotype. The genes are TRBV20-1 and TRBJ2-4, with D maybe TRBD1 (8 bases). CDR1 is DFQATT, CDR2 SNEGSKA, per germline (reference sequence). Trimming shortened V by 7 bases and J by 7 bases, and 14 bases separated the two germline ends. CDR3 length equals 12 residues. CDR3 in DNA: TGCAGTGGTGACAGGGGAGGGAACATTCAGTACTTC. Amino acid sequence: CSGDRGGNIQYF.

V usage is TRBV11-3 and J usage is TRBJ2-3; TRBD2 aligns across 7 bases. This CDR3 region has 13 residues. CDR1 and CDR2 from the germline V gene are SGHNT and YENEEA. V shed 3 bases, J shed 6 bases, and the junction held 3 bases outside the gene matches. CDR3 sequence: CASSFRLADTQYF. CDR3 in DNA: TGTGCCAGCAGCTTCAGACTAGCCGATACGCAGTATTTT.

The chain carries TRBV7-2 and TRBJ2-2, with D unclear. V was clipped by 5 bases and J by 0 bases, with 13 bases between them. The germline V gene has CDR1 SGHTA and CDR2 FQGNSA. There are 16 residues in the CDR3. CDR3 sequence: CASSPHRAPNTGELFF. The CDR3 coding sequence is TGTGCCAGCAGCCCGCACCGGGCTCCGAACACCGGGGAGCTGTTTTTT.